This T cell receptor beta chain was obtained from a study of Tregs in tolerant kidney transplant recipients. General observations from the study: Biological reproducibility was not directly addressed in this study.

The CDR3 totals 14 residues. The V end was cut by 6 bases, the J end by 0 bases, with 9 bases between. The V gene's germline CDR1 is MNHEY and CDR2 SMNVEV (reference sequence). Method: immunoSEQ multiplex PCR; TCRdb's copy keeps in-frame clones and lacks some. The profile shows about 240,000 clones, around 82% of them singletons. On this clone itself: As yet, its antigen is unknown.

Unstimulated Tregs (CD4+CD25+CD127-) and CD4+CD25- non-Tregs were sorted from PBMCs. The receptor was isolated from a human donor in good health. Specimen: CD4+ T cells from blood. The J gene is TRBJ1-3, the V gene TRBV27; a weak D match, TRBD1 (5 bases). CDR3 amino acids: CASRDTSSGNTIYF. The DNA for the CDR3 is TGTGCCAGCAGGGACACCAGCTCTGGAAACACCATATATTTT.